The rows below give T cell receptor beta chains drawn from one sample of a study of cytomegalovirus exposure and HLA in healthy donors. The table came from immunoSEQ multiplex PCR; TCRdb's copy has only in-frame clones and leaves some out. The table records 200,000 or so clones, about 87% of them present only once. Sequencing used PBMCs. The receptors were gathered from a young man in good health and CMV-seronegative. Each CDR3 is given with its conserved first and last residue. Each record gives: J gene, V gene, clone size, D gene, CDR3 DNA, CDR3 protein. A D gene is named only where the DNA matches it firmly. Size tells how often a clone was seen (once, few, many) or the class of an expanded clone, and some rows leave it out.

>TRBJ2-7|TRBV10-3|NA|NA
TGTGCCATCAGTGAGTCGCACAGCTCCTACGAGCAGTACTTC
CAISESHSSYEQYF
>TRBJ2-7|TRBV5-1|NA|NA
TGCGCCAGCAGCCGGGAAGGCCAATCCTACGAGCAGTACTTC
CASSREGQSYEQYF
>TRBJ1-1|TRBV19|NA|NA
TGTGCCAGTAGGGATGGTAGGGGCACTGAAGCTTTCTTT
CASRDGRGTEAFF
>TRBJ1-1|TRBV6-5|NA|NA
TGTGCCAGCAGGGCTCATCAGGGGAACACTGAAGCTTTCTTT
CASRAHQGNTEAFF
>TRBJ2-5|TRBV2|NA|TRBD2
TGTGCCAGCAGTGGTCCCCTAGCGGGAGGGGATCGGGAGACCCAGTACTTC
CASSGPLAGGDRETQYF
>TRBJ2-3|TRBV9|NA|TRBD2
TGTGCCAGCAGCTTCGGGGGGAGGGATACGCAGTATTTT
CASSFGGRDTQYF
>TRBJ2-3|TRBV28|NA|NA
TGTGCCAGCAGTTCCACCGGGACTAGCACAGATACGCAGTATTTT
CASSSTGTSTDTQYF
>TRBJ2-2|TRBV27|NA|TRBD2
TGTGCCAGCAGTCTCGCGAGCTTAGCGGGATCATTGCCCGGGGAGCTGTTTTTT
CASSLASLAGSLPGELFF
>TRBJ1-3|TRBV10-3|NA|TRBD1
TGTGCCATCAGTGGACAGGGGGCTGGAAACACCATATATTTT
CAISGQGAGNTIYF
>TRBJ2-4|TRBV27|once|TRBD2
TGTGCCAGCAGTCCCTACGGGACTAGAAGATACATTCAGTACTTC
CASSPYGTRRYIQYF
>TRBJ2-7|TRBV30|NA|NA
TGTGCCTGGAGTGTAGGAGGCGCGGAATCCTACGAGCAGTACTTC
CAWSVGGAESYEQYF
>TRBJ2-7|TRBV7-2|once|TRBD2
TGTGCCAGCAGCTTAGAGGGACTAGCTGCCTACGAGCAGTACTTC
CASSLEGLAAYEQYF
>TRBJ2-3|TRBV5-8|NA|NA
TGTGCCAGCAGCTTGGTTCCCAGCGGGCCAGATACGCAGTATTTT
CASSLVPSGPDTQYF
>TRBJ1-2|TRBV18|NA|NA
TGTGCCAGCTCACCAGGAGGAGGGACGCCAGTAAGGTTGGGCTACACCTTC
CASSPGGGTPVRLGYTF
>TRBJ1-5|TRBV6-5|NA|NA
TGTGCCAGCAGACAGGCCGATCAGCCCCAGCATTTT
CASRQADQPQHF
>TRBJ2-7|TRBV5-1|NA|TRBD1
TGCGCCAGCAGCAGGACAGGGGACTACGAGCAGTACTTC
CASSRTGDYEQYF
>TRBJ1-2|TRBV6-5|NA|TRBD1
TGTGCCAGCAGTAGGGGGACAGGCTATGGCTACACCTTC
CASSRGTGYGYTF
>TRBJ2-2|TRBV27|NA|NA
TGTGCCAGCATTTCCGTCTCCGGGGAGCTGTTTTTT
CASISVSGELFF
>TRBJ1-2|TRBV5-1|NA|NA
TGCGCCAGCAGCTTGGTTGGACAAGCCAACTATGGCTACACCTTC
CASSLVGQANYGYTF
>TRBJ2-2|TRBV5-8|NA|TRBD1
TGTGCCAGCAGCCCGGGACAGGGGGATTCCGGGGAGCTGTTTTTT
CASSPGQGDSGELFF